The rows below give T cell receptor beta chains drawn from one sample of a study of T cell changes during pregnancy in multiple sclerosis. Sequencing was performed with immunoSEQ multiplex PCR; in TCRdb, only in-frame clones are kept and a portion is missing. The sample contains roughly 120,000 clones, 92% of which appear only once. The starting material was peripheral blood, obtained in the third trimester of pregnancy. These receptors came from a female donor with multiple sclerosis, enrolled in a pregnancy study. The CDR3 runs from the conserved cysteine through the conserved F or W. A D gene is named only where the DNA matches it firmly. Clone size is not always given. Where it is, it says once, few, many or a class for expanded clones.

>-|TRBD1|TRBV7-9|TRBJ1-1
TGTGCCAGCAGCTCGAGGACAGGGGAGAGGGGGACTGAAGCTTTCTTT
CASSSRTGERGTEAFF
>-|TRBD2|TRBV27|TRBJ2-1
TGTGCCAGCAGTTCGGGGACTAGCGGGAGTGGAGGGTACAATGAGCAGTTCTTC
CASSSGTSGSGGYNEQFF
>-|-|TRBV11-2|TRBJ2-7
TGTGCCAGCAGCATGGCCGGAGGCGAGCAGTACTTC
CASSMAGGEQYF
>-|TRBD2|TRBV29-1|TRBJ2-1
TGCAGCGTGTCTGGCCCGGGTAGCGGGGGTATAAATGAGCAGTTCTTC
CSVSGPGSGGINEQFF
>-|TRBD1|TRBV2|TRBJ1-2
TGTGCCAGCAGCGAGGCTAACAGGGGTAGTAACTATGGCTACACCTTC
CASSEANRGSNYGYTF
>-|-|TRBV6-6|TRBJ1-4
TGTGCCAGCAGCACCAGACAGGCCAGCCCCGAAAAACTGTTTTTT
CASSTRQASPEKLFF
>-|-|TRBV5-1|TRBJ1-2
TGCGCCAGCAGCTTGGAAGGGGGTACGGGCTATGGCTACACCTTC
CASSLEGGTGYGYTF
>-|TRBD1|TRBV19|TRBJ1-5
TGTGCCAGTAAGGGGACAGGGTGGCGGAGTGATCAGCCCCAGCATTTT
CASKGTGWRSDQPQHF
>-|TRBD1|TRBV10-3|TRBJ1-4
TGTGCCATCATTGGACAGGACGTCCGATGGGCTGAAAAACTGTTTTTT
CAIIGQDVRWAEKLFF
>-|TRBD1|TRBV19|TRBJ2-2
TGTGCCAGTACCCTGGGACAGGGGGACACCGGGGAGCTGTTTTTT
CASTLGQGDTGELFF
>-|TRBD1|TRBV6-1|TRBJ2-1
TGTGCCAGCAAGGATCATGGGACAGGGTGGAATGAGCAGTTCTTC
CASKDHGTGWNEQFF
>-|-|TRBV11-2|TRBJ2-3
TGTGCCAGTGACTACACTCCTGAGACTAGCACAGATACGCAGTATTTT
CASDYTPETSTDTQYF
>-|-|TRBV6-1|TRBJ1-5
TGTGCCAGCAGTGAACGGGGGGTGGGCAATCAGCCCCAGCATTTT
CASSERGVGNQPQHF
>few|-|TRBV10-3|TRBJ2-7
TGTGCCATCAGTGAGTCGGGGCAGAACTACGAGCAGTACTTC
CAISESGQNYEQYF
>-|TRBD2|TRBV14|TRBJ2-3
TGTGCCAGCAGCTTGAGCGGGGGGGGTGCGCAGTATTTT
CASSLSGGGAQYF
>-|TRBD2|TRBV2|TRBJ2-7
TGTGCCAGCAGTGACTCCAGGGGGTCTAGCGGGAGGTTTCTAAGCTCCTACGAGCAGTACTTC
CASSDSRGSSGRFLSSYEQYF
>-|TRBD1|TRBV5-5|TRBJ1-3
TGTGCCAGCAGCACGGACAGGGGCTCTGGAAACACCATATATTTT
CASSTDRGSGNTIYF
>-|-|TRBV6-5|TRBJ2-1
TGTGCCAGCAGTTACGGCCCTGAGCAGTTCTTC
CASSYGPEQFF
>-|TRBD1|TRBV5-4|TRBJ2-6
TGTGCCAGCAGCTGGAGGACAGGGGCTGGGGCCAACGTCCTGACTTTC
CASSWRTGAGANVLTF
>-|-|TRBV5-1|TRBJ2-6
TGCGCCAGCAGCTGGAGCTCTGGGGCCAACGTCCTGACTTTC
CASSWSSGANVLTF
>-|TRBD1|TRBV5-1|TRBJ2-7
TGCGCCAGCAGCACGGACAGGGGCTACGAGCAGTACTTC
CASSTDRGYEQYF
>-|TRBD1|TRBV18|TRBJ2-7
TGTGCCAGCTCAACCACGGGACAGGGCTACGAGCAGTACTTC
CASSTTGQGYEQYF
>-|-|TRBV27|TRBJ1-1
TGTGCCAGCAGTTTACAGGGGTTTGGCACTGAAGCTTTCTTT
CASSLQGFGTEAFF
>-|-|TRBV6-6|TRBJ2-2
TGTGCCAGCAGTTACCCGAAGGGGACTTCCACCGGGGAGCTGTTTTTT
CASSYPKGTSTGELFF
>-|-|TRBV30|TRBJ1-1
TGTGCCTGGAGCTCCGTCCCCCTCACTGAAGCTTTCTTT
CAWSSVPLTEAFF
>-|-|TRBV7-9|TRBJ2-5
TGTGCCAGCAGCTCCCCAGTCGGGATGGAGACCCAGTACTTC
CASSSPVGMETQYF
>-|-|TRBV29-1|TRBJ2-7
TGCAGCGTTGGGGTCGTTAGCGCGGCCTACGAGCAGTACTTC
CSVGVVSAAYEQYF
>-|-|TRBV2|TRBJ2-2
TGTGCCAGCACGGTGGGCAGATCGAACACCGGGGAGCTGTTTTTT
CASTVGRSNTGELFF
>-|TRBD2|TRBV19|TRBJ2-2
TGTGCCAGTAGGGAATTAGCGGGAGGGTTATCCGGGGAGCTGTTTTTT
CASRELAGGLSGELFF
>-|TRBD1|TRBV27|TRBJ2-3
TGTGCCAGCAGTTTACGGACAGGGGGCACAGATACGCAGTATTTT
CASSLRTGGTDTQYF
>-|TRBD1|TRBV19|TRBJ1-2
TGTGCCAGTAGTAGCGGACAGGGAAACTATGGCTACACCTTC
CASSSGQGNYGYTF
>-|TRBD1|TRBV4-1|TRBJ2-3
TGCGCCAGCAGCAGCCGGGACAGGAACTCTATCACAGATACGCAGTATTTT
CASSSRDRNSITDTQYF
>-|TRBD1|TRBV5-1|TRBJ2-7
TGCGCCAGCAGCTTCGTACAGGGGGCTGCCAACGAGCAGTACTTC
CASSFVQGAANEQYF
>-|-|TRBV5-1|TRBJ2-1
TGCGCCAGCAACGCTGCAGGAAATGAGCAGTTCTTC
CASNAAGNEQFF
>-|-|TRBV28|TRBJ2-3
TGTGCCAGCAACAGCCCAGATACGCAGTATTTT
CASNSPDTQYF
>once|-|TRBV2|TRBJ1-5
TGTGCCAGCAGTCCCTTAAAACAGCCCCAGCATTTT
CASSPLKQPQHF
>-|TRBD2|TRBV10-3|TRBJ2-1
TGTGCCATCAGCGATAATAGCGGGGGTTCCTACAATGAGCAGTTCTTC
CAISDNSGGSYNEQFF
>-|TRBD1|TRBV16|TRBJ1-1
TGTGCCAGCAGCCAATCAGGGGGCGGAACTGAAGCTTTCTTT
CASSQSGGGTEAFF
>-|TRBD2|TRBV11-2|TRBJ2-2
TGTGCCAGCAGGTTCAGCCCTAGCGGGACTTACCGCACCGGGGAGCTGTTTTTT
CASRFSPSGTYRTGELFF
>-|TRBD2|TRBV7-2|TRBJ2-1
TGTGCCAGCAGCTTAACGGGGGGAGAGGGTGAGCAGTTCTTC
CASSLTGGEGEQFF
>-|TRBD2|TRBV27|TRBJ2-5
TGTGCCAGCAGTTTATCGTCCGGACTAGCGGGAGGAGGAGAGACCCAGTACTTC
CASSLSSGLAGGGETQYF
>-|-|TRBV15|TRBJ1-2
TGTGCCACCAGCAGAGATGTAAGCCCTGGGCAGGGCTACACCTTC
CATSRDVSPGQGYTF
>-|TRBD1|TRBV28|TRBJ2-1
TGTGCCAGCAGCTCCGGACAGGCCTTAGGGCAGTTCTTC
CASSSGQALGQFF
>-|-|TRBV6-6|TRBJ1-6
TGTGCCAGCAGTTCCATAGGAGGCAATTCACCCCTCCACTTT
CASSSIGGNSPLHF
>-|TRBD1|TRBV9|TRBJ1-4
TGTGCCAGCAGCGGAGGACAGGGGGATGCAACTAATGAAAAACTGTTTTTT
CASSGGQGDATNEKLFF
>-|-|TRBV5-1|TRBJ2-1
TGCGCCAGCAGCCAGGAGCGGCATGAGCAGTTCTTC
CASSQERHEQFF
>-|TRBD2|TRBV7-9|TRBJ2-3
TGTGCCAGCAGCCTACTAGCGGGACGGACAGATACGCAGTATTTT
CASSLLAGRTDTQYF
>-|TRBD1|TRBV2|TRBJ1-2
TGTGCCAGCAGTGAGGACAGGGAATTAGATGGCTACACCTTC
CASSEDRELDGYTF
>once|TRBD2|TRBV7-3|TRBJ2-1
TGTGCCAGCAGTTCTCTTCCTACCCGGACTAGCCTCAATGAGCAGTTCTTC
CASSSLPTRTSLNEQFF
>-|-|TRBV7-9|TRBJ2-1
TGTGCCAGCAGCTTAACGCTGCGGACACGAGTCGACAATGAGCAGTTCTTC
CASSLTLRTRVDNEQFF
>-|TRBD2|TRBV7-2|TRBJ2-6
TGTGCCAGCAGCTTATGGGGGGGGGACTCTGGGGCCAACGTCCTGACTTTC
CASSLWGGDSGANVLTF
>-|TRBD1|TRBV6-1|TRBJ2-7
TGTGCCAGCAGCACCGGGACAGGGGCCTACGAGCAGTACTTC
CASSTGTGAYEQYF
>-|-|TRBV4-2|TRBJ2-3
TGTGCCAGCAGCCCTAGCCCAGATACGCAGTATTTT
CASSPSPDTQYF
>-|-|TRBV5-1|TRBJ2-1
TGCGCCAGCAGCTTGGAGTCCAGCTCCTACAATGAGCAGTTCTTC
CASSLESSSYNEQFF
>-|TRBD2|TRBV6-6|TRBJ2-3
TGTGCCAGCAGTTTAACTAGCGGGAGTCCAGATACGCAGTATTTT
CASSLTSGSPDTQYF
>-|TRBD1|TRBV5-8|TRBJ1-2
TGTGCCAGCAGCTTGGGGAGACAGGGGAGGGATGGCTACACCTTC
CASSLGRQGRDGYTF
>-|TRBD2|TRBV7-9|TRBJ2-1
TGTGCCAGCAGCTCCTCGACTAGCGGGAGGCGGAATGAGCAGTTCTTC
CASSSSTSGRRNEQFF